Shown below are 8 T cell receptor beta chains from a single sample sequenced in a study of cytomegalovirus exposure and HLA in healthy donors. 60 Vbeta and 13 Jbeta primers were used in PCR. TCRdb's copy holds only in-frame clones and misses some; the assay was immunoSEQ multiplex PCR. Of over 75,000 clones in the sample, 80% to 90% were seen once. The sequencing sample was made of PBMCs. Source of these receptors: a man between 25 and 39 years old in good health and CMV-seropositive.

This clone was detected once. J is TRBJ2-5 and V is TRBV5-1; 7 bases fit TRBD1. This CDR3 is 14 amino acids long. Germline lookup yields CDR1 SGHRS and CDR2 YFSETQ. V lost 4 bases and J lost 4; bases outside the gene matches: 7. CDR3 region: CASSVGQTRETQYF. The CDR3 DNA is TGCGCCAGCAGCGTGGGACAGACACGAGAGACCCAGTACTTC.

This clone was picked up a small number of times. The V call is TRBV5-8, the J call TRBJ2-7; 10 bases map to TRBD2. Trimming removed 4 bases from V and 5 bases from J; junction bases left unmatched: 0. This CDR3 has 12 residues. Germline-derived CDR1 and CDR2 are SGHTS and YDEGEE. CDR3 in amino acids: CASSGTSDEQYF. The CDR3 nucleotides read TGTGCCAGCAGCGGGACTAGCGACGAGCAGTACTTC.

This clone came up a few times. This chain joins TRBV27 and TRBJ1-1, with TRBD1 matching 7 bases. Germline V lookup: CDR1 MNHEY, CDR2 SMNVEV (reference sequence). The J segment lost 3 bases and the V segment lost 3 bases, leaving 10 bases of the junction unmatched. The CDR3 runs to 16 residues. CDR3 nucleotide sequence: TGTGCCAGCAGTTTTACGCCGAACAGGGGCTACACTGAAGCTTTCTTT. This sequence encodes CASSFTPNRGYTEAFF.

There are a few counts of this clone. This chain uses TRBV5-5 with TRBJ2-3; no definite D call. This CDR3 comprises 13 residues. Germline CDR1 is SGHKS and CDR2 is YYEKEE (reference sequence). V lost 4 bases to trimming and J lost 0 bases, with 6 bases between them. In DNA form, the CDR3 reads TGTGCCAGCAGCCCGTCTAGCACAGATACGCAGTATTTT. It is translated as CASSPSSTDTQYF.

The rearrangement joins TRBV30 to TRBJ2-7; D perhaps matches TRBD1 (5 bases). With 5 bases removed from V and 7 bases from J, the gap between germline ends came to 15 bases. The CDR3 covers 12 residues. Per germline, CDR1 GTSNPN and CDR2 SVGIG (reference sequence). CDR3 nucleotides: TGTGCCTGGGGAGCTCAGGGTCTAGAGCAGTACTTC. This translates into CAWGAQGLEQYF. Looking up the rest from reference TRBV30 and TRBJ2-7 gives the full variable domain: SQTIHQWPATLVQPVGSPLSLECTVEGTSNPNLYWYRQAAGRGLQLLFYSVGIGQISSEVPQNLSASRPQDRQFILSSKKLLLSDSGFYLCAWGAQGLEQYFGPGTRLTVT.

This clone was counted only a few times. The rearrangement uses TRBV6-5 and TRBJ1-5; 7 positions agree with TRBD1. This CDR3 has 13 residues. Germline loops: CDR1 MNHEY, CDR2 SVGAGI. Unmatched junction bases numbered 1, after V lost 6 bases and J lost 2 bases. The CDR3, as DNA: TGTGCCAGCAGCGACAGGGGCAATCAGCCCCAGCATTTT. Translating gives CASSDRGNQPQHF.

The V and J genes are TRBV29-1 and TRBJ2-7; 8 nucleotides match TRBD1. The V gene end was trimmed by 6 bases and the J gene end by 7 bases; junction bases not matched to a gene: 14. Per the germline V gene, CDR1 is SQVTM and CDR2 is ANQGSEA. The CDR3 is made up of 14 amino acids. The CDR3 sequence: CSVTLKDRAREQYF. The CDR3 nucleotides read TGCAGCGTCACCCTTAAGGACAGGGCTAGGGAGCAGTACTTC.

The genes are TRBV6-1 and TRBJ2-7; D call uncertain. Per germline, CDR1 MNHNS and CDR2 SASEGT. The CDR3 is 13 residues long. Trimming took 3 bases from V and 7 from J, leaving 13 bases between them. The DNA of the CDR3 is TGTGCCAGCAGTGAGTTCTCAGACGGGGAGCAGTACTTC. Its protein is CASSEFSDGEQYF.